The clone carrying this T cell receptor (beta chain) was recorded a few times. Its antigen is as yet unknown. TCR beta CDR3 regions were amplified from RNA. The HTBI set primed first-round TCR CDR3 RT-PCR. MiXCR, applied by TCRdb to the multiplex PCR reads, yields one record per CDR3 protein. This sample has about 640,000 distinct CDR3 sequences, with less than 25% found just once. V gave up 4 bases and J gave up 4 bases; unmatched junction bases: 16. The germline V gene has CDR1 SEHNR and CDR2 FQNEAQ (reference sequence). The CDR3 runs to 19 residues. These data belong to a study of T cells in Graves' hyperthyroidism and ophthalmopathy. The wider study: Peripheral blood draws took place at initial diagnosis, ahead of any treatment. Study-wide results and caveats: Blood held most thyroid clonotypes expanded above 0.001 frequency.

Each person with ophthalmopathy scored at least 3 on the Clinical Activity Score, reached NOSPECS grade 4 or higher, and had been ill under 3 months. This rearrangement joins TRBV7-9 to TRBJ2-6, with 7 bases lining up with TRBD1. Material for sequencing was blood. This receptor was obtained from a man younger than 45 with Graves' ophthalmopathy. CDR3 protein: CASSSNTRQGLKGANVLTF. The CDR3 DNA reads as TGTGCCAGCAGCTCAAATACACGACAGGGTTTGAAAGGGGCCAACGTCCTGACTTTC. The full variable domain, with the rest looked up from reference TRBV7-9 and TRBJ2-6, is DTGVSQNPRHKITKRGQNVTFRCDPISEHNRLYWYRQTLGQGPEFLTYFQNEAQLEKSRLLSDRFSAERPKGSFSTLEIQRTEQGDSAMYLCASSSNTRQGLKGANVLTFGAGSRLTVL.